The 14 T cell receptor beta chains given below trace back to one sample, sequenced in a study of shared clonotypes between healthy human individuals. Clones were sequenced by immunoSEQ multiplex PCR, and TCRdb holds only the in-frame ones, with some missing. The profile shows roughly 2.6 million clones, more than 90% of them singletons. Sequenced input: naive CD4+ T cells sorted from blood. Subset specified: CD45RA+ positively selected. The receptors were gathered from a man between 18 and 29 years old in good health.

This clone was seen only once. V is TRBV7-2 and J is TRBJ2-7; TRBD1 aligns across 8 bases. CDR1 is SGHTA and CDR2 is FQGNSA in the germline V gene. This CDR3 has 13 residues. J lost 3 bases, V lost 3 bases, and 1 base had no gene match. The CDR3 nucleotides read TGTGCCAGCAGCTTGGGACAGGTCTACGAGCAGTACTTC. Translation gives CASSLGQVYEQYF.

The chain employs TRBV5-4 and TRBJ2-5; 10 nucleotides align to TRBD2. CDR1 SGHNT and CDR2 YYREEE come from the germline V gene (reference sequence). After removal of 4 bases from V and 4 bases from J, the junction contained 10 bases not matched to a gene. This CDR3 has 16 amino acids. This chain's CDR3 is CASSPRLAGVGETQYF. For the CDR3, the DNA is TGTGCCAGCAGCCCTCGTCTAGCGGGAGTAGGAGAGACCCAGTACTTC.

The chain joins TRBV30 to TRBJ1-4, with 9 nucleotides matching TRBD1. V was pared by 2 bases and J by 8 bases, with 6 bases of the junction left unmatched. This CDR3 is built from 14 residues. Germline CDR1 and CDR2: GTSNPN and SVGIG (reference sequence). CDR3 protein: CAWSPGQGREKLFF. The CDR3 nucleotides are TGTGCCTGGAGTCCGGGACAGGGTCGAGAAAAACTGTTTTTT.

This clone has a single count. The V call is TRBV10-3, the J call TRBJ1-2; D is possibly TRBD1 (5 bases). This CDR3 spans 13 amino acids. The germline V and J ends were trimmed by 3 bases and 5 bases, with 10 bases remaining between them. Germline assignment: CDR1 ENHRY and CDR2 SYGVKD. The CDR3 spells CAISDGAEYGYTF. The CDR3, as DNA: TGTGCCATCAGTGACGGGGCTGAGTATGGCTACACCTTC.

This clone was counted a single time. This chain's CDR3 is CASSITSMNTEAFF. CDR3 DNA: TGTGCCAGTAGTATAACCAGCATGAACACTGAAGCTTTCTTT. J is TRBJ1-1 and V is TRBV19; unclear D gene. V lost 2 bases and J 0 bases, leaving 7 bases between the germline ends. Germline CDR1 and CDR2: LNHDA and SQIVND (reference sequence). CDR3 length: 14 residues.

CDR3 protein: CASSLVSIRPVGSEQYF. CDR3 DNA sequence: TGCGCCAGCAGCTTGGTCTCGATACGACCGGTCGGCTCCGAGCAGTACTTC. The rearrangement joins TRBV5-1 to TRBJ2-7; unclear D gene. The V gene's germline CDR1 is SGHRS and CDR2 YFSETQ. The CDR3 runs 17 residues. Deletions cut 0 bases from V and 6 bases from J, with 22 bases between.

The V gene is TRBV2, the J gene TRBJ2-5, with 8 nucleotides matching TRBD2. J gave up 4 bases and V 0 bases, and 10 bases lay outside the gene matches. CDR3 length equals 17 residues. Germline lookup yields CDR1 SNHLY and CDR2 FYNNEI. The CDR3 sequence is CASSEARTGGGRETQYF. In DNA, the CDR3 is TGTGCCAGCAGTGAAGCGCGAACCGGGGGGGGAAGAGAGACCCAGTACTTC.

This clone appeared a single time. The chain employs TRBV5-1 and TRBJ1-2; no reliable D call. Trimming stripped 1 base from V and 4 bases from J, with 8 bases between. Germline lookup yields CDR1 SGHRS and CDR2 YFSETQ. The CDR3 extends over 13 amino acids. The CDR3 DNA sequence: TGCGCCAGCAGCTTGTCAGGATTCTATGGCTACACCTTC. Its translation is CASSLSGFYGYTF.

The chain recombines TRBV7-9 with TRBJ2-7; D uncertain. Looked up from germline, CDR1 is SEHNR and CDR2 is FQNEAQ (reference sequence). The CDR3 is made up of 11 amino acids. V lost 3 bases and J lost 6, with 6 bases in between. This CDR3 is CASSFSFEQYF. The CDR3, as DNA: TGTGCCAGCAGCTTTAGTTTCGAGCAGTACTTC.

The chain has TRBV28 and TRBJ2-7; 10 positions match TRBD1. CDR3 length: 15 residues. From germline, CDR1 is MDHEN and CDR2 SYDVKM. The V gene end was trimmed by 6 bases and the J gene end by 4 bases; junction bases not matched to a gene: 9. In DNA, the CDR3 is TGTGCCAGCAGGAAAGGGACAGGGGCTTCGTACGAGCAGTACTTC. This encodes CASRKGTGASYEQYF.

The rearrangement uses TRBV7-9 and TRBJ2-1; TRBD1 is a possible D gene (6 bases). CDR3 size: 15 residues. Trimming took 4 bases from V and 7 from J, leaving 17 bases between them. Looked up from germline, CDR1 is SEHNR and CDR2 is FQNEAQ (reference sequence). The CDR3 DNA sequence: TGTGCCAGCAGCTCAAGGGGGACCCTTTTGAATGAGCAGTTCTTC. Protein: CASSSRGTLLNEQFF.

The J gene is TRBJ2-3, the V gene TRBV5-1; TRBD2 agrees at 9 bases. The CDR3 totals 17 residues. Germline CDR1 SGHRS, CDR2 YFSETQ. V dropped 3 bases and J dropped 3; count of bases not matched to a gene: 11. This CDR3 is CASSSIAGATRTDTQYF. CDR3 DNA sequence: TGCGCCAGCAGCTCCATAGCGGGAGCCACGAGGACAGATACGCAGTATTTT.

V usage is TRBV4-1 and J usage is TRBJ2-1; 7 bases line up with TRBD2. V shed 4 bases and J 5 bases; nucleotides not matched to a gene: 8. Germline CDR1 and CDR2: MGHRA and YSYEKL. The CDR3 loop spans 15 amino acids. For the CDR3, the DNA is TGCGCCAGCAGCCGCGGGAGCGTGGATAACAATGAGCAGTTCTTC. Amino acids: CASSRGSVDNNEQFF.

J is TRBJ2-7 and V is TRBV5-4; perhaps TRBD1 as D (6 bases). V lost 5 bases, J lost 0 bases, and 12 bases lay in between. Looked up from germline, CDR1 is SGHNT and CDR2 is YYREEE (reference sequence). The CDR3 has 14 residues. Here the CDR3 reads CASSTGPSSYEQYF. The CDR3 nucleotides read TGTGCCAGCAGTACAGGGCCCAGCTCCTACGAGCAGTACTTC.